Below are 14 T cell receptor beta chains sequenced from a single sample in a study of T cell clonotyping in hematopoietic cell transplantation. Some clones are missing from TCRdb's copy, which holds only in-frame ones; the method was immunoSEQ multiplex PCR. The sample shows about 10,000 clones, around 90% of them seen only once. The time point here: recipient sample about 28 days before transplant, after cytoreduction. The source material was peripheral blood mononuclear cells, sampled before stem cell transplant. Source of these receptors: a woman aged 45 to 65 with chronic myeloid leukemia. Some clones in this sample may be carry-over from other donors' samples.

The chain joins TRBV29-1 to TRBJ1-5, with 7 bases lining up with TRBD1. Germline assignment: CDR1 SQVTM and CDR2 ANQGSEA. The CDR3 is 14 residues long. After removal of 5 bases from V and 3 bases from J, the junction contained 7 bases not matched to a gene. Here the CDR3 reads CSVWAGGNNQPQHF. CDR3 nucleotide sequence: TGCAGCGTTTGGGCAGGGGGGAACAATCAGCCCCAGCATTTT.

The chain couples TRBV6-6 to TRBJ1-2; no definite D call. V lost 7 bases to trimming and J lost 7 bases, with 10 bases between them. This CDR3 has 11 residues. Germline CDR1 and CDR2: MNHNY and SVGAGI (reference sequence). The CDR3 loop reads CASKAVPGYTF. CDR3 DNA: TGTGCCAGCAAGGCAGTTCCTGGCTACACCTTC.

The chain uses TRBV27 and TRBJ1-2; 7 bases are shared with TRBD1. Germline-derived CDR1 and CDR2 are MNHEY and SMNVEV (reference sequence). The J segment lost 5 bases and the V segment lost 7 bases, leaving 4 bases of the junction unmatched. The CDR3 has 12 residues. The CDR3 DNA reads TGTGCCAGCAAAGGCAGGGGGTATGGCTACACCTTC. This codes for CASKGRGYGYTF.

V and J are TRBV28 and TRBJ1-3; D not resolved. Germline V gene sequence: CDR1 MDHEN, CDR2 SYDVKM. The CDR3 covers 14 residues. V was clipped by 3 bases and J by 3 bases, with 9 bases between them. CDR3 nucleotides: TGTGCCAGCAGTTTGCGGGGTGGTGGAAACACCATATATTTT. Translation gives CASSLRGGGNTIYF.

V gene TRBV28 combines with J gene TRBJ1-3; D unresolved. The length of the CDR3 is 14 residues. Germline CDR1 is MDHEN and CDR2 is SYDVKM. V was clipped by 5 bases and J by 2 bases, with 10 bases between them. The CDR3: CASSPHITGNTIYF. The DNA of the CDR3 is TGTGCCAGCAGTCCTCACATTACTGGAAACACCATATATTTT.

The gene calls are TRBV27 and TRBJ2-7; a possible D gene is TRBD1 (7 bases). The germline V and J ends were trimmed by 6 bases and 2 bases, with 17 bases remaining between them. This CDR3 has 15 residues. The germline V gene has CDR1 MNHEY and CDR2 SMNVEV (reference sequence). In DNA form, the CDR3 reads TGTGCCAGCAGGAGCCTTCAGGGGGGAACCTACGAGCAGTACTTC. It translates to CASRSLQGGTYEQYF.

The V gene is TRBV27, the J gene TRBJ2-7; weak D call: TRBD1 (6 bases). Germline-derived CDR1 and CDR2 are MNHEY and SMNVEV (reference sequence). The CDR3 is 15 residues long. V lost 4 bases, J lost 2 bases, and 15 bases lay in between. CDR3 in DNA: TGTGCCAGCAGTTGGGGGCCAGTATCAACCTACGAGCAGTACTTC. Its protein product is CASSWGPVSTYEQYF.

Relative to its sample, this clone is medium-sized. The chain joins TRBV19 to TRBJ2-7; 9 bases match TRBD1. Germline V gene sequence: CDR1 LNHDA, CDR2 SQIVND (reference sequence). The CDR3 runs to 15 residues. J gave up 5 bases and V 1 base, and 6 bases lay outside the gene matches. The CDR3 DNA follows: TGTGCCAGTAGTATAGCCCAGGACAGGGGCCACGAGCAGTACTTC. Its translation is CASSIAQDRGHEQYF.

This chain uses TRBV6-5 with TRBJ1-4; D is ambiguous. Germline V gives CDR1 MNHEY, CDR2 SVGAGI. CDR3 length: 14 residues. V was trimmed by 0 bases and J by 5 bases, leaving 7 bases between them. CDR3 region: CASSYSRRNEKLFF. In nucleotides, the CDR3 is TGTGCCAGCAGTTACTCCCGGAGAAATGAAAAACTGTTTTTT.

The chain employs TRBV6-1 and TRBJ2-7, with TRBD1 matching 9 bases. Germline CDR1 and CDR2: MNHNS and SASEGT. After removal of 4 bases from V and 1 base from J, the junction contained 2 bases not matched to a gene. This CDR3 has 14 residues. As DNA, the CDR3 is TGTGCCAGCAGTGGACAGGGGGGGTCCTACGAGCAGTACTTC. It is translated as CASSGQGGSYEQYF.

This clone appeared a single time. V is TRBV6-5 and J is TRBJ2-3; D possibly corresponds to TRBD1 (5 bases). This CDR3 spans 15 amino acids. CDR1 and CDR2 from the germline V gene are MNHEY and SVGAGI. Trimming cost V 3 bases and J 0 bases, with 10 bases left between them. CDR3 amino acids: CASSYRQQSTDTQYF. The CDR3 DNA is TGTGCCAGCAGTTATCGACAGCAGAGCACAGATACGCAGTATTTT.

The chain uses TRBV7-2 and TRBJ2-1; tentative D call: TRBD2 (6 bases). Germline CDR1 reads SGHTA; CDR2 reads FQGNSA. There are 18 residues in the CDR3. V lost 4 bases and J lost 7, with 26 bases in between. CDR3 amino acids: CASSSGRGRTAGGNEQFF. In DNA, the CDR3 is TGTGCCAGCAGCTCCGGGCGGGGTAGGACCGCCGGCGGTAATGAGCAGTTCTTC.

CDR3 coding DNA: TGTGCCAGCAGTTACTCGATTGGGGGCACGGGCGGCGAGCAGTACTTC. Its translation: CASSYSIGGTGGEQYF. The chain employs TRBV6-5 and TRBJ2-7; D might be TRBD1 (6 bases). CDR1 is MNHEY, CDR2 SVGAGI, per germline. V was pared by 0 bases and J by 6 bases, with 18 bases between. The CDR3 covers 16 residues.

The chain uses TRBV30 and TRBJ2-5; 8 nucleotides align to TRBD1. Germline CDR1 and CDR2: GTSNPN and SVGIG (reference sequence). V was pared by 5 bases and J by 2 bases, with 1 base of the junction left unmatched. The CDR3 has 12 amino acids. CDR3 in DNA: TGTGCCTGGGACAGGGGACAAGAGACCCAGTACTTC. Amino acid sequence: CAWDRGQETQYF.